The 6 T cell receptor beta chains presented below share a single source sample, sequenced in a study of T-cell memory formation after mild COVID-19 (dated by TCRdb to the early 2020s). Library method: 5' RACE. The sequencing machine was an Illumina NovaSeq 6000. Using fastp at Q25 and MiXCR, TCRdb reprocessed the public reads and kept productive beta chains. CDR3 protein duplicates are merged, each entry listing the most common genes and DNA. The sample has around 200,000 distinct CDR3 sequences on record, approximately 17% of them singletons. Clones ranked in the top ten supply approximately 4% of the sample. Sequencing used PBMCs or a T cell subset sorted from them (not recorded which). These receptors were collected from a man aged 18-30 years who had mild COVID-19 (a few samples of this study predate the infection). The sample titles of this study are shuffled in the database, so cell type and time point are left out; the donor was told from shared clones.

In its sample, this clonotype was seen many times. This chain uses TRBV10-2 with TRBJ1-5; unclear D gene. Trimming removed 0 bases at V and 5 bases at J, with 8 bases between. Germline V gives CDR1 WSHSY, CDR2 SAAADI. This CDR3 is built from 14 residues. This CDR3 reads CASSESHRDQPQHF. The CDR3 DNA sequence: TGCGCCAGCAGTGAGTCGCATAGGGATCAGCCCCAGCATTTT.

The gene calls are TRBV28 and TRBJ1-4; D call uncertain. CDR1 is MDHEN, CDR2 SYDVKM, per germline. This CDR3 is built from 16 residues. V lost 3 bases and J 6 bases, leaving 17 bases between the germline ends. In DNA, the CDR3 is TGTGCCAGCAGTTTGGGCAGGTCTGGGTTGGATGAAAAACTGTTTTTT. This encodes CASSLGRSGLDEKLFF. Supplemented by reference TRBV28 and TRBJ1-4, the full variable domain reads DVKVTQSSRYLVKRTGEKVFLECVQDMDHENMFWYRQDPGLGLRLIYFSYDVKMKEKGDIPEGYSVSREKKERFSLILESASTNQTSMYLCASSLGRSGLDEKLFFGSGTQLSVL.

This chain uses TRBV18 with TRBJ2-3, with D perhaps being TRBD1 or TRBD2 (5 bases each). Trimming stripped 4 bases from V and 3 bases from J, with 8 bases between. Germline V gives CDR1 KGHSH, CDR2 LQKENI. The CDR3 totals 13 residues. CDR3 nucleotides: TGTGCCAGCTCACGGGACGTTACAGATACGCAGTATTTT. Translating gives CASSRDVTDTQYF. Full variable domain (outside the CDR3, taken from reference TRBV18 and TRBJ2-3): NAGVMQNPRHLVRRRGQEARLRCSPMKGHSHVYWYRQLPEEGLKFMVYLQKENIIDESGMPKERFSAEFPKEGPSILRIQQVVRGDSAAYFCASSRDVTDTQYFGPGTRLTVL.

This clonotype appeared a few times. V usage is TRBV5-1 and J usage is TRBJ1-5; 8 bases line up with TRBD1. The germline CDR1 and CDR2 sequences are SGHRS and YFSETQ. The CDR3 runs to 15 residues. The V segment lost 4 bases and the J segment 3 bases; nucleotides outside the gene matches: 6. CDR3 loop: CASSPKTGANQPQHF. The CDR3 DNA is TGCGCCAGCAGCCCAAAGACAGGGGCCAATCAGCCCCAGCATTTT.

This clonotype was counted only a few times. The gene calls are TRBV20-1 and TRBJ2-3; 9 bases are a match to TRBD2. Losses at the gene ends were 1 base for V and 4 bases for J; bases not matched to a gene: 3. This CDR3 has 14 residues. CDR1 is DFQATT and CDR2 is SNEGSKA in the germline V gene (reference sequence). Written as DNA, the CDR3 is TGCAGTGCTAGAGTCGGCGGGGGGGCAGATACGCAGTATTTT. Encoded protein: CSARVGGGADTQYF.

The genes are TRBV12-3 or TRBV12-4 and TRBJ1-2; 9 bases match TRBD1. V lost 6 bases to trimming and J lost 6 bases; unmatched junction nucleotides: 5. The CDR3 length is 13 residues. The CDR3 here is CASSWTGVHGYTF. CDR3 DNA: TGTGCCAGCAGCTGGACAGGGGTTCATGGCTACACCTTC.